This T cell receptor (beta chain) emerged from a study of blood T cell repertoires in COVID-19. As for the study in general: COVID-19 samples, acute and convalescent, were from the United States, Italy and Spain. T cells, B-cell-depleted T cells, or PBMCs provided the cDNA or gDNA that served as material.

Per the original methods: Quantification of nucleated cells was approximated via reference gene primer amplification. Produced via immunoSEQ multiplex PCR; TCRdb's table is partial and in-frame only. Clone size and the V and J calls come from that table; the DNA yielded D and trimming. This table has 150,000 or so clones, 80% to 90% appearing once. The CDR3 contains 15 residues. Germline values: CDR1 MNHEY, CDR2 SVGAGI. V shed 2 bases, J shed 8 bases, and the junction held 4 bases outside the gene matches. The specimen sequenced was peripheral blood. V usage is TRBV6-5 and J usage is TRBJ2-1, with 12 bases that match TRBD2. The clonotype comes from a woman in her thirties or forties with acute or convalescent COVID-19. CDR3: CASSYLAGGLDEQFF. CDR3 coding DNA: TGTGCCAGCAGTTACCTAGCGGGGGGGCTGGATGAGCAGTTCTTC.